This T cell receptor beta chain was obtained from a study of cytomegalovirus exposure and HLA in healthy donors. General observations from the study: Segments of the TCR beta V type were, in most cases, productive about 87% or about 30% of the time in an earlier analysis. Later work showed greater clonal expansion in HLA-associated TCR beta chains than in equally common others. Specificity for CMV antigens was confirmed in vitro for a few of the CMV-associated chains.

In germline, CDR1 is MGHRA, CDR2 YSYEKL. This CDR3 region has 15 residues. The germline V and J ends were trimmed by 0 bases and 1 base, with 10 bases remaining between them. For this clone: No antigen is known for it.

Researchers ran the PCR with 60 Vbeta and 13 Jbeta primers. TCRdb's table, derived via immunoSEQ multiplex PCR, lists solely in-frame clones and lacks some. The sample has around 90,000 clones, 79% seen once; the top ten hold approximately 3.4%. The receptor's source is a male donor in good health and CMV-seropositive. This chain links TRBV4-1 with TRBJ2-7; D is uncertain. The material sequenced was PBMCs. As DNA, the CDR3 is TGCGCCAGCAGCCAAGATAAAAAACAGTCCTACGAGCAGTACTTC. Translating gives CASSQDKKQSYEQYF.